The source of this T cell receptor (beta chain) is a study of CD8+CD57+ T cells in acquired aplastic anemia. Whole-study context: Across the sorted CD4+ and CD8+ cells, DNA amounts averaged about 3.2 ug. Study-level results: A significant difference in CD8+ Simpson's diversity between patients and controls was not found. Found in both controls and patients were fewer than 35 CD8+ CDR3 sequences.

Sequencing was done on patients that had shown CD8+CD57+ cell expansion by flow cytometry. Each patient carried a diagnosis of severe acquired aplastic anemia. V was shortened by 2 bases and J by 4 bases, with 8 bases between the two germline ends. CDR1 is SGHAT, CDR2 FQDESV, per germline (reference sequence). The CDR3 runs 13 residues. This clonotype occurred once. What it recognizes is unknown. Genomic DNA constituted the template upon which TCR beta VDJ and CDR3 profiling was performed. In TCRdb, the reads were re-called with MiXCR into one record per CDR3 protein. The table has about 160,000 distinct CDR3 sequences, more than 45% seen once.

The chain couples TRBV11-1 to TRBJ1-1; weak D call: TRBD1 (5 bases). Sequencing was done on a sample of sorted CD4+, CD8+, or CD8+CD57+ T cells (not recorded which) from PBMCs. This TCR came from a human donor with aplastic anemia. The CDR3 nucleotides read TGTGCCAGCAGCTTAAGGAGGGGCACTGAAGCTTTCTTT. Encoded protein: CASSLRRGTEAFF.